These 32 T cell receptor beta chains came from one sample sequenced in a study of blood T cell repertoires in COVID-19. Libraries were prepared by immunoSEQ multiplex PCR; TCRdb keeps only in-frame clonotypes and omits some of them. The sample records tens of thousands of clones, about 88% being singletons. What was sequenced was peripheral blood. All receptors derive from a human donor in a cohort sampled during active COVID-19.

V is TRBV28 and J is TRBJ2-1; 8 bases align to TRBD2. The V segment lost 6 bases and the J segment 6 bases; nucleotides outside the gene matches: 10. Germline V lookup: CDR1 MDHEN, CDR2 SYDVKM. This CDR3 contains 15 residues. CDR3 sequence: CASSRPGLEANEQFF. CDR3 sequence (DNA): TGTGCCAGCAGCCGACCGGGACTAGAGGCCAATGAGCAGTTCTTC.

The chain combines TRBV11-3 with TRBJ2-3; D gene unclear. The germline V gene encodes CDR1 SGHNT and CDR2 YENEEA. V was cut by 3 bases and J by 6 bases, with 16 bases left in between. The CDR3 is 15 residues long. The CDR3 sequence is CASSFGGPNLDTQYF. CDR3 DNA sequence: TGTGCCAGCAGCTTTGGCGGCCCAAACCTCGATACGCAGTATTTT.

CDR3 protein: CASTGTGGTDTQYF. As DNA, the CDR3 is TGTGCCAGTACCGGGACAGGGGGCACAGATACGCAGTATTTT. V is TRBV6-5 and J is TRBJ2-3; 10 nucleotides line up with TRBD1. V shed 9 bases, J shed 1 base, and the junction held 4 bases outside the gene matches. Germline-derived CDR1 and CDR2 are MNHEY and SVGAGI. The CDR3 totals 14 residues.

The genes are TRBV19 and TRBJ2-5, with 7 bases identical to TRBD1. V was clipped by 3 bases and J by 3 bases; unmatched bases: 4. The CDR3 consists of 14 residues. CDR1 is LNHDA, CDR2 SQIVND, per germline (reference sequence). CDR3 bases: TGTGCCAGTAGTATTTGGGACAGTGAAGAGACCCAGTACTTC. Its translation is CASSIWDSEETQYF.

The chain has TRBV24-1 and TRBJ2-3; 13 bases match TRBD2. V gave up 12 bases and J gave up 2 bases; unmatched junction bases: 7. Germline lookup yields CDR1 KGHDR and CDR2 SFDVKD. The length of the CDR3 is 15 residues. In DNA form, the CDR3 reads TGTGCCGCTTCGACTAGCGGGAGGAACACAGATACGCAGTATTTT. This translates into CAASTSGRNTDTQYF.

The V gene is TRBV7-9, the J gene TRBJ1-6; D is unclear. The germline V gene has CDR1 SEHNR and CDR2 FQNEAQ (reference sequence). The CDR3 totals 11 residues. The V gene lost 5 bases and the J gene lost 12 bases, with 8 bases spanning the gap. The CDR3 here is CASSRGLPLHF. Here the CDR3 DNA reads TGTGCCAGCAGCCGCGGTCTACCCCTCCACTTT.

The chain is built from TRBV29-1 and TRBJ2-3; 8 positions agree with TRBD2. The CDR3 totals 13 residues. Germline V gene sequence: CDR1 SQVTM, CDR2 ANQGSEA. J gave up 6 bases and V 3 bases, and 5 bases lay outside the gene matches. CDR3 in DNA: TGCAGCGTTGATACGGGGGGGTTGGATACGCAGTATTTT. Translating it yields CSVDTGGLDTQYF.

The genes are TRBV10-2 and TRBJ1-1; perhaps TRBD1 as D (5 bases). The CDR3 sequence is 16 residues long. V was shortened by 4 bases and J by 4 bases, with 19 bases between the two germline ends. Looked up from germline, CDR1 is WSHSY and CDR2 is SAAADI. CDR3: CASSAPRGEDRTEAFF. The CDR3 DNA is TGCGCCAGCAGTGCGCCACGGGGGGAAGATCGCACTGAAGCTTTCTTT.

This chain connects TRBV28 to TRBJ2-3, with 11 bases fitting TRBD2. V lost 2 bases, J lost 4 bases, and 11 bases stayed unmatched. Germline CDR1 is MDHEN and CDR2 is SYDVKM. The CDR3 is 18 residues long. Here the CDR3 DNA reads TGTGCCAGCAGTTTAACTAGCGGGAGTTGGGTCCGGTCAGATACGCAGTATTTT. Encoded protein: CASSLTSGSWVRSDTQYF.

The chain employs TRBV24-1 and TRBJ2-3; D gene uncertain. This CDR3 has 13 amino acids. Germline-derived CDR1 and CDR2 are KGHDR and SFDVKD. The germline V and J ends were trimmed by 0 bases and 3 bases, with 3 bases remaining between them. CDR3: CATSDLITDTQYF. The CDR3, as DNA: TGTGCCACCAGTGATTTGATAACAGATACGCAGTATTTT.

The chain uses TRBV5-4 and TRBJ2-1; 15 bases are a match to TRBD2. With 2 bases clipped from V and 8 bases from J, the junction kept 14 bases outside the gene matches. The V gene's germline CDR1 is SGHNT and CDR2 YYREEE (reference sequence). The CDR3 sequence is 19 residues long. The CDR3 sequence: CASSLIKGLAGGVFHEQFF. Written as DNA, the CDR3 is TGTGCCAGCAGCTTAATCAAGGGACTAGCGGGAGGAGTATTCCATGAGCAGTTCTTC. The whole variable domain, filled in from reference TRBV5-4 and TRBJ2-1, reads ETGVTQSPTHLIKTRGQQVTLRCSSQSGHNTVSWYQQALGQGPQFIFQYYREEENGRGNFPPRFSGLQFPNYSSELNVNALELDDSALYLCASSLIKGLAGGVFHEQFFGPGTRLTVL.

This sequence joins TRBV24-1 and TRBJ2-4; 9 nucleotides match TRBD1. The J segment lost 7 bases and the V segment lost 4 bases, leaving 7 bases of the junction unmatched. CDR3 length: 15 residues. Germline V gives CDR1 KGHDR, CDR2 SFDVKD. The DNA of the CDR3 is TGTGCCACCAGTGACCCGGGACAGGGAAGGAACATTCAGTACTTC. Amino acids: CATSDPGQGRNIQYF.

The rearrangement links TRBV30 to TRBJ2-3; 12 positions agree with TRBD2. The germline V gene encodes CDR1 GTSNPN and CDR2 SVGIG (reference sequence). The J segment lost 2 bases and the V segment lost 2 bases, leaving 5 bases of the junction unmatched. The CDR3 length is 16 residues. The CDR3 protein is CAWSFRTSGITDTQYF. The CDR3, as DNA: TGTGCCTGGAGTTTCCGGACTAGCGGGATCACAGATACGCAGTATTTT.

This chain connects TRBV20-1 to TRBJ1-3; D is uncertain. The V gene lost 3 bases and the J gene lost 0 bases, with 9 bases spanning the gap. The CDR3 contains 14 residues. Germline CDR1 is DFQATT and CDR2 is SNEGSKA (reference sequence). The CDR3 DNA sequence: TGCAGTGCTAGTTCTACCCGCTCTGGAAACACCATATATTTT. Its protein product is CSASSTRSGNTIYF.

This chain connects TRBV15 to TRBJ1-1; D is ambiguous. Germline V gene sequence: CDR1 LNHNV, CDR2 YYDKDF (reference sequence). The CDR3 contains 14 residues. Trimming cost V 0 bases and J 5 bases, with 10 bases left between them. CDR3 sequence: CATSRDLRVTEAFF. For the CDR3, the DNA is TGTGCCACCAGCAGAGATCTCCGGGTTACTGAAGCTTTCTTT.

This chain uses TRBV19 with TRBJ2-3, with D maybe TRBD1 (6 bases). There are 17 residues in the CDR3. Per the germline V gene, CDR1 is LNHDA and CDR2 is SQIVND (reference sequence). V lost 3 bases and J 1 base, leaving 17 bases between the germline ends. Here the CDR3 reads CASSISPTGLGTDTQYF. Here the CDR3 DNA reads TGTGCCAGTAGTATTTCCCCGACAGGATTAGGCACAGATACGCAGTATTTT.

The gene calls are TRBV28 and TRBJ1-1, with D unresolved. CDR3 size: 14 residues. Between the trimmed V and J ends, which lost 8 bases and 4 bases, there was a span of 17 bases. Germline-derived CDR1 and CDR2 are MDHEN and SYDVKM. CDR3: CASSQRETPTEAFF. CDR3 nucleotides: TGTGCCAGCTCCCAGAGGGAAACCCCCACTGAAGCTTTCTTT.

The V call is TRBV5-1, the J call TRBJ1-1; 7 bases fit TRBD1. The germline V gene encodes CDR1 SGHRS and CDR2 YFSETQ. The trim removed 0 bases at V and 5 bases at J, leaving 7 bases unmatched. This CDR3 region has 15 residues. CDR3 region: CASSLAAGGETEAFF. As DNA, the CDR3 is TGCGCCAGCAGCTTGGCGGCAGGGGGAGAAACTGAAGCTTTCTTT.

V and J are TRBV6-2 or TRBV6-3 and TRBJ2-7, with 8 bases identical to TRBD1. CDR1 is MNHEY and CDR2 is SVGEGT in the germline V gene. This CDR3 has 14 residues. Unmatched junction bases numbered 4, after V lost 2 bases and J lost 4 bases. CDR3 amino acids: CASSYGDRTYEQYF. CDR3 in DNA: TGTGCCAGCAGTTACGGGGACAGGACGTACGAGCAGTACTTC.

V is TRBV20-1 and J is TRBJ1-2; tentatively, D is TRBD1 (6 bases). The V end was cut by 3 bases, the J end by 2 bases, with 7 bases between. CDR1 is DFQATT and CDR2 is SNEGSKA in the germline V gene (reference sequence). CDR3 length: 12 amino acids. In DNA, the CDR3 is TGCAGTGCTAGTGACAGGAACTATGGCTACACCTTC. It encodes CSASDRNYGYTF.

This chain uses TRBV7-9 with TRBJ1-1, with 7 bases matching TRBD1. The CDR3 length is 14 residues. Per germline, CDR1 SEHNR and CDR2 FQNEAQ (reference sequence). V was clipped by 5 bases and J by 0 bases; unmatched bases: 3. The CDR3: CASSAQGMNTEAFF. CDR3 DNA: TGTGCCAGCAGCGCACAGGGGATGAACACTGAAGCTTTCTTT.

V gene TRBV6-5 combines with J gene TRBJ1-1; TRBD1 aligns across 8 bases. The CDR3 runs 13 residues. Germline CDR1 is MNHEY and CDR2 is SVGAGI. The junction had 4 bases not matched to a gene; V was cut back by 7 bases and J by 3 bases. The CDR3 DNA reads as TGTGCCAGCAACAGGGGGGACCACACTGAAGCTTTCTTT. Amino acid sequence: CASNRGDHTEAFF.

Written as DNA, the CDR3 is TGTGCCAGCAGTTACTCCGCTAGCGGGAGCAATGAGCAGTTCTTC. Its protein product is CASSYSASGSNEQFF. The genes are TRBV6-5 and TRBJ2-1; TRBD2 matches at 10 bases. With V trimmed by 0 bases and J by 6 bases, 2 bases remained unmatched. This CDR3 has 15 amino acids. CDR1 is MNHEY and CDR2 is SVGAGI in the germline V gene.

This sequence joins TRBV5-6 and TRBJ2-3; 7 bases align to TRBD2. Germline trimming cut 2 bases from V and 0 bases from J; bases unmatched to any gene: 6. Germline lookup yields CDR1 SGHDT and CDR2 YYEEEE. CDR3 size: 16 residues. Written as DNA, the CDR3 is TGTGCCAGCAGCTTTGCGCTAGCGGTAAGCACAGATACGCAGTATTTT. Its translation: CASSFALAVSTDTQYF.

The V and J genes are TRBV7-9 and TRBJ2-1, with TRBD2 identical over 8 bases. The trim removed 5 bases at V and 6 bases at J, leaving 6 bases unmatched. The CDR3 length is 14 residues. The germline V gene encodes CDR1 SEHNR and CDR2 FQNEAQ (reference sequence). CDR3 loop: CASSPGSGSNEQFF. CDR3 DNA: TGTGCCAGCAGCCCGGGGAGCGGGAGCAATGAGCAGTTCTTC.

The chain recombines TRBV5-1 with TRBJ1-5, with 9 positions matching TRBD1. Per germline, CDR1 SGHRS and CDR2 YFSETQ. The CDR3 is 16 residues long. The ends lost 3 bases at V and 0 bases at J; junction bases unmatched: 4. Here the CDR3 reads CASSWGDRDSNQPQHF. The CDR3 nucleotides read TGCGCCAGCAGCTGGGGGGACAGGGATAGCAATCAGCCCCAGCATTTT.

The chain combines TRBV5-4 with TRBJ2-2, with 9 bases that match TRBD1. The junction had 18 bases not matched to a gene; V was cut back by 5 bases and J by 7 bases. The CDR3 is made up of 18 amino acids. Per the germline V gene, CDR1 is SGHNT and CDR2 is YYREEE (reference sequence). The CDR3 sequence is CASSASLQGAGPHGELFF. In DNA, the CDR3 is TGTGCCAGCAGTGCAAGCCTACAGGGGGCGGGACCCCACGGGGAGCTGTTTTTT.

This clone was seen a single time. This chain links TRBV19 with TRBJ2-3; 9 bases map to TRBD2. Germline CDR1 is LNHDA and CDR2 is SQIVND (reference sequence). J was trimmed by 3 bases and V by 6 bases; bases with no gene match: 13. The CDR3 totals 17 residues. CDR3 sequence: CASRPPAASGMTDTQYF. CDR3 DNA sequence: TGTGCCAGTAGGCCCCCGGCCGCTAGCGGGATGACAGATACGCAGTATTTT.

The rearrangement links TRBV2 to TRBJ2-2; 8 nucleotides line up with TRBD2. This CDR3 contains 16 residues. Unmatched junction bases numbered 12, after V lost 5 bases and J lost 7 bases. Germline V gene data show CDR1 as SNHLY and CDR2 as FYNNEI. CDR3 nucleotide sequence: TGTGCCAGCAGTCAGACTAGCGCCGGCGGGGGCGGGGAGCTGTTTTTT. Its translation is CASSQTSAGGGGELFF.

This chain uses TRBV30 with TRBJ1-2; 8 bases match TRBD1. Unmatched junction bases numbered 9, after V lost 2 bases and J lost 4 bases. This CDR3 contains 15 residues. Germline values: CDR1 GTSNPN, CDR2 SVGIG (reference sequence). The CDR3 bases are TGTGCCTGGAGTTTGACCCCGACAGGGGCCTATGGCTACACCTTC. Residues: CAWSLTPTGAYGYTF.

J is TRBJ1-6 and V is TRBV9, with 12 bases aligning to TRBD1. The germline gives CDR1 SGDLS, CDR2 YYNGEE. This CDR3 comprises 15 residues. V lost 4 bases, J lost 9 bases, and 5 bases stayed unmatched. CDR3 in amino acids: CASSRGTGGSSPLHF. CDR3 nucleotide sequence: TGTGCCAGCAGCAGGGGGACAGGGGGCAGTTCACCCCTCCACTTT.

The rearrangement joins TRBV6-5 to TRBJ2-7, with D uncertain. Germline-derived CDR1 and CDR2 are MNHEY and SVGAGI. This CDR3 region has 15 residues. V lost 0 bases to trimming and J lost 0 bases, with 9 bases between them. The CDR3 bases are TGTGCCAGCAGTTACTCTCGCCCGAGCTCCTACGAGCAGTACTTC. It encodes CASSYSRPSSYEQYF.